These 21 T cell receptor beta chains share one sample of origin, sequenced in a study of vaccination and CD4 T cells after COVID-19. Indicated treatment: 10-day PBMC culture with coronavirus spike peptide pools or control peptides (ViraFEST assay). The antigens of these receptors remain unknown. The Oncomine TCR Beta short-read assay was what sequenced the DNA obtained from cultured CD4+ T cells. TCRdb called the PCR reads again in MiXCR, with one record for every CDR3 protein. This table holds just under 20,000 distinct CDR3 sequences, around 50% found once. Material for sequencing was CD4+ T cells from blood, cultured in vitro. The receptors come from a human donor who had recovered from COVID-19.

This clonotype was detected only a few times. The chain has TRBV27 and TRBJ1-2; no reliable D call. The CDR3 spans 15 residues. The ends were cut back, 3 bases at V and 3 bases at J, with 14 bases in the middle. In germline, CDR1 is MNHEY, CDR2 SMNVEV (reference sequence). Here the CDR3 DNA reads TGTGCCAGCAGTTTCGAACAGACCTCCTACTATGGCTACACCTTC. This codes for CASSFEQTSYYGYTF.

This chain links TRBV15 with TRBJ1-1; D perhaps matches TRBD1 (5 bases). The CDR3 runs to 15 residues. V was clipped by 0 bases and J by 11 bases, with 19 bases between them. Per germline, CDR1 LNHNV and CDR2 YYDKDF (reference sequence). This CDR3 is CATSRERRVGARAFF. The CDR3 DNA reads TGTGCCACCAGCAGAGAGCGCAGGGTTGGGGCCAGGGCTTTCTTT. Filled out from reference TRBV15 and TRBJ1-1, the complete variable domain reads DAMVIQNPRYQVTQFGKPVTLSCSQTLNHNVMYWYQQKSSQAPKLLFHYYDKDFNNEADTPDNFQSRRPNTSFCFLDIRSPGLGDTAMYLCATSRERRVGARAFFGQGTRLTVV.

The chain combines TRBV7-3 with TRBJ2-1; weak D call: TRBD1 (6 bases). V lost 2 bases and J 5 bases, leaving 13 bases between the germline ends. The CDR3 is 15 amino acids. Germline CDR1 is SGHTA and CDR2 is FQGTGA. The CDR3 protein is CASSLQGSGDNEQFF. The CDR3 DNA reads as TGTGCCAGCAGCTTACAGGGGTCTGGGGACAATGAGCAGTTCTTC.

V is TRBV6-1 and J is TRBJ2-5; TRBD2 agrees at 9 bases. CDR1 and CDR2 (germline): MNHNS, SASEGT. The CDR3 runs to 15 residues. V lost 6 bases to trimming and J lost 3 bases; unmatched junction nucleotides: 8. CDR3 amino acids: CASSPALAGKETQYF. The CDR3 DNA reads as TGTGCCAGCAGCCCCGCACTAGCGGGCAAAGAGACCCAGTACTTC.

V usage is TRBV7-9 and J usage is TRBJ2-3, with a weak D call TRBD1 (6 bases). V was clipped by 6 bases and J by 1 base, with 11 bases between them. Germline values: CDR1 SEHNR, CDR2 FQNEAQ (reference sequence). The length of the CDR3 is 14 residues. The CDR3 loop is CASSHSGGTDTQYF. As DNA, the CDR3 is TGTGCCAGCAGTCACTCAGGGGGCACAGATACGCAGTATTTT.

This clonotype was counted between two and nine times. The chain recombines TRBV7-2 with TRBJ1-2, with 8 bases matching TRBD1. Losses at the gene ends were 5 bases for V and 4 bases for J; bases not matched to a gene: 3. Germline values: CDR1 SGHTA, CDR2 FQGNSA. The CDR3 loop spans 13 amino acids. For the CDR3, the DNA is TGTGCCAGCAGCCCTGGACAGGGCTATGGCTACACCTTC. The encoded protein is CASSPGQGYGYTF.

The chain links TRBV18 to TRBJ1-2; D gene uncertain. The CDR3 sequence is 15 residues long. The V end lost 1 base, the J end lost 8 bases, and 17 bases lay between the germline ends. Germline assignment: CDR1 KGHSH and CDR2 LQKENI. CDR3 bases: TGTGCCAGCTCACCACGCCAGACTGGCGACGAGGGCTACACCTTC. It specifies CASSPRQTGDEGYTF.

This clonotype turned up a few times. This sequence joins TRBV28 and TRBJ2-7, with 7 nucleotides matching TRBD1. The trim removed 6 bases at V and 9 bases at J, leaving 5 bases unmatched. This CDR3 has 11 residues. Germline values: CDR1 MDHEN, CDR2 SYDVKM. The DNA of the CDR3 is TGTGCCAGCAGAGATCACAGGGGGCAGTACTTC. Amino acids: CASRDHRGQYF.

This clonotype was observed a handful of times. The chain joins TRBV24-1 to TRBJ2-2, with TRBD1 matching over 7 bases. Germline loops: CDR1 KGHDR, CDR2 SFDVKD. The ends lost 12 bases at V and 3 bases at J; junction bases unmatched: 9. The CDR3 extends over 14 amino acids. The CDR3 spells CASQTGRDTGELFF. The CDR3 DNA reads TGTGCCTCTCAGACAGGGAGAGACACCGGGGAGCTGTTTTTT.

There are a few counts of this clonotype. This chain connects TRBV7-3 to TRBJ2-7, with D possibly being TRBD1 (5 bases). V lost 4 bases and J lost 4, with 17 bases in between. Germline CDR1 and CDR2: SGHTA and FQGTGA. The CDR3 consists of 15 residues. The CDR3 nucleotides read TGTGCCAGCAGCTCAACAATAACAGGAAGGTACGAGCAGTACTTC. Amino acids: CASSSTITGRYEQYF.

The chain uses TRBV12-3 or TRBV12-4 and TRBJ2-2; a weak D match, TRBD1 (6 bases). Between the trimmed V and J ends, which lost 5 bases and 4 bases, there was a span of 14 bases. CDR3 size: 15 residues. The CDR3 here is CASSRQARSTGELFF. CDR3 nucleotides: TGTGCCAGCAGTCGACAGGCAAGGAGCACCGGGGAGCTGTTTTTT.

V gene TRBV7-8 combines with J gene TRBJ1-1; D possibly corresponds to TRBD1 (6 bases). Germline V CDR1 and CDR2: SGHVS, FQNEAQ. Trimming shortened V by 1 base and J by 0 bases, and 15 bases separated the two germline ends. The CDR3 spans 17 residues. The CDR3: CASSLGNWGQMNTEAFF. CDR3 nucleotides: TGTGCCAGCAGCTTAGGTAATTGGGGGCAAATGAACACTGAAGCTTTCTTT.

In its sample, this clonotype was seen a few times. The chain joins TRBV24-1 to TRBJ2-7, with D tentatively TRBD1 (6 bases). The V gene's germline CDR1 is KGHDR and CDR2 SFDVKD. The length of the CDR3 is 16 residues. V dropped 1 base and J dropped 7 bases, with 19 bases sitting between them. The CDR3 DNA reads TGTGCCACCAGTGATTTAGGTTCAGGGGAGTCAGGGGAGCAGTACTTC. Protein: CATSDLGSGESGEQYF.

V usage is TRBV7-6 and J usage is TRBJ2-5; weak D call: TRBD1 (6 bases). Germline lookup yields CDR1 SGHVS and CDR2 FNYEAQ. This CDR3 spans 16 amino acids. V shed 0 bases and J shed 4 bases, with 15 bases lying between them. The CDR3 reads CASSLAPLMTGETQYF. CDR3 DNA sequence: TGTGCCAGCAGCTTAGCCCCTTTAATGACAGGAGAGACCCAGTACTTC.

This chain links TRBV12-3 or TRBV12-4 with TRBJ1-2, with unresolved D. V was clipped by 4 bases and J by 12 bases, with 18 bases between them. This CDR3 has 13 residues. In nucleotides, the CDR3 is TGTGCCAGCAGTTCCTCGACTCCCGCGAGAGACACCTTC. Protein sequence: CASSSSTPARDTF.

This clonotype has more than one count but fewer than ten. The chain carries TRBV7-6 and TRBJ2-6; the D is unclear. The CDR3 contains 15 residues. Germline assignment: CDR1 SGHVS and CDR2 FNYEAQ. Trimming took off 4 bases at V and 0 bases at J, with 7 bases between the two ends. The CDR3 region is CASSYSNSGANVLTF. CDR3 nucleotide sequence: TGTGCCAGCAGCTACTCCAACTCTGGGGCCAACGTCCTGACTTTC.

The chain employs TRBV4-1 and TRBJ1-1; 7 nucleotides match TRBD1. J gave up 5 bases and V 4 bases, and 13 bases lay outside the gene matches. The CDR3 spans 16 residues. Germline CDR1 MGHRA, CDR2 YSYEKL. CDR3 region: CASSRATGWQWTEAFF. In DNA, the CDR3 is TGCGCCAGCAGCCGGGCGACAGGGTGGCAGTGGACTGAAGCTTTCTTT.

This chain connects TRBV2 to TRBJ1-1, with D possibly being TRBD1 (5 bases). The CDR3 is made up of 11 amino acids. Germline CDR1 and CDR2: SNHLY and FYNNEI. Between the trimmed V and J ends, which lost 7 bases and 6 bases, there was a span of 9 bases. CDR3 loop: CASTLRAEAFF. The CDR3 coding sequence is TGTGCCAGCACCCTCAGGGCTGAAGCTTTCTTT.

The V gene is TRBV29-1, the J gene TRBJ1-4; 9 nucleotides align to TRBD1. J gave up 7 bases and V 5 bases, and 11 bases lay outside the gene matches. The CDR3 runs to 15 residues. Germline lookup yields CDR1 SQVTM and CDR2 ANQGSEA. The CDR3 is CSVLPGQGRTEKLFF. The CDR3 nucleotides are TGCAGCGTTCTCCCGGGACAGGGAAGGACTGAAAAACTGTTTTTT.

This chain links TRBV6-5 with TRBJ2-6; no firm D call. Germline V lookup: CDR1 MNHEY, CDR2 SVGAGI. This CDR3 has 16 amino acids. V lost 0 bases and J 2 bases, leaving 8 bases between the germline ends. The CDR3 region has the DNA TGTGCCAGCAGTTACTCGGCGGATGCTGGGGCCAACGTCCTGACTTTC. It yields the protein CASSYSADAGANVLTF.

The chain has TRBV6-5 and TRBJ1-2; TRBD1 matches at 10 bases. V gave up 2 bases and J gave up 7 bases; unmatched junction bases: 7. Germline loops: CDR1 MNHEY, CDR2 SVGAGI. The CDR3 has 15 residues. The CDR3 region is CASSYGRTGGGGYTF. Here the CDR3 DNA reads TGTGCCAGCAGTTACGGAAGGACAGGGGGAGGTGGCTACACCTTC.